This T cell receptor beta chain emerged from a study of identical twins. The ends lost 0 bases at V and 10 bases at J; junction bases unmatched: 4. The CDR3 spans 14 residues. The germline gives CDR1 LGHDT, CDR2 YNNKEL (reference sequence). TCRdb re-called the 5' RACE reads with MiXCR, one entry per CDR3 protein. The repertoire holds a few hundred thousand distinct CDR3 sequences, with more than 9% as singletons. Study-level results: Weaker excess sharing between twins was seen in beta out-of-frame sequences.

This clonotype was picked up many times. Its specificity is unknown. The same specimen was also included in a second study, on yellow fever vaccine responses in identical twins. According to that study: Reportedly, twins' vaccine T cell responses looked partly convergent and partly personalized.

The chain links TRBV3-1 to TRBJ2-1, with TRBD2 matching over 9 bases. The sequence derives from a young woman in good health. The sample consisted of PBMCs. DNA of the CDR3: TGTGCCAGCAGCCAAGAAGGTGGACTAGCGGAGCAGTTCTTC. Translating gives CASSQEGGLAEQFF.